This T cell receptor beta chain stems from a study of Ad26.COV2.S vaccination and SARS-CoV-2 variants. Study summary: Vaccine-arm donor from the placebo-controlled COV1001 Ad26.COV2.S trial. Study conclusions and caveats: Compared with placebo recipients, vaccine recipients had higher spike-specific TCR breadth.

Comments on this clone: Antigen: not known.

V dropped 5 bases and J dropped 3; count of bases not matched to a gene: 3. The CDR3 runs 14 residues. The V gene's germline CDR1 is MNHEY and CDR2 SMNVEV (reference sequence). Treatment described: some 20 received Ad26.COV2.S at low or high dose, single or two shots; several received placebo; per-sample allocation not given. Sampling was done on day 63 after the first vaccine or placebo injection. Data came from immunoSEQ multiplex PCR; TCRdb stores just in-frame clones and leaves some out. The sample carries around 320,000 clones, over 75% recorded once. The TCR was taken from a person between 18 and 60 years old who received the Ad26.COV2.S COVID-19 vaccine or a placebo. The chain couples TRBV27 to TRBJ2-2; 7 bases fit TRBD1. The sample was peripheral blood, taken in a trial of Ad26.COV2.S vaccine versus placebo. The CDR3, as DNA: TGTGCCAGCAGTGTGGGACAGCACACCGGGGAGCTGTTTTTT. Its translation: CASSVGQHTGELFF.